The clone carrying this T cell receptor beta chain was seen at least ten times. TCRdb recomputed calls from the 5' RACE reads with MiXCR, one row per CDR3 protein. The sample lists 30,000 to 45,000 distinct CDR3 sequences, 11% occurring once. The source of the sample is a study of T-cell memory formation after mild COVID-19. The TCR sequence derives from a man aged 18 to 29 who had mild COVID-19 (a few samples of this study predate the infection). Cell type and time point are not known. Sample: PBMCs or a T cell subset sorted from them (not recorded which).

Written as DNA, the CDR3 is TGTGCCATCAGTGAGTCGTACCTCAGACAGGGCGATGGCTACACCTTC. Residues: CAISESYLRQGDGYTF. V is TRBV10-3 and J is TRBJ1-2; TRBD1 matches 7 bases. Germline loops: CDR1 ENHRY, CDR2 SYGVKD. The J segment lost 6 bases and the V segment lost 0 bases, leaving 10 bases of the junction unmatched. The CDR3 contains 16 residues.